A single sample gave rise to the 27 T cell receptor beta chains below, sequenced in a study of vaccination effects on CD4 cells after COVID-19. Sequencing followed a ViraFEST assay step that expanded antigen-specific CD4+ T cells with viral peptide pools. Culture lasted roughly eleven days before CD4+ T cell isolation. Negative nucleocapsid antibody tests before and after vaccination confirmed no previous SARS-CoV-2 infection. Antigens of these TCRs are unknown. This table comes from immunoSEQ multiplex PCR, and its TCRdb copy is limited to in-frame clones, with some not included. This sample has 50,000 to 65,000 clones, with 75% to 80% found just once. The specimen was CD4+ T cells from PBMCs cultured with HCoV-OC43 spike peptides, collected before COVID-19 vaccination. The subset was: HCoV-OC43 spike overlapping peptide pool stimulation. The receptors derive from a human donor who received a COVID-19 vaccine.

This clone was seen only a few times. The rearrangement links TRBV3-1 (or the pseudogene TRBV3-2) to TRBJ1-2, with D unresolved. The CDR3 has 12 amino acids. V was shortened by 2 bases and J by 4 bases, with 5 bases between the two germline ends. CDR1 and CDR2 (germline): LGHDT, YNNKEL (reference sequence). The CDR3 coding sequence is TGTGCCAGCAGCCAAACCAGCTATGGCTACACCTTC. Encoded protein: CASSQTSYGYTF.

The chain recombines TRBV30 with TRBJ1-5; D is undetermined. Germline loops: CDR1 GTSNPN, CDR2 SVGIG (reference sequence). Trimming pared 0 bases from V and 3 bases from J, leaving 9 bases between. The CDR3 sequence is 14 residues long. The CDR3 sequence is CAWSVGGHNQPQHF. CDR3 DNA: TGTGCCTGGAGTGTAGGCGGGCACAATCAGCCCCAGCATTTT.

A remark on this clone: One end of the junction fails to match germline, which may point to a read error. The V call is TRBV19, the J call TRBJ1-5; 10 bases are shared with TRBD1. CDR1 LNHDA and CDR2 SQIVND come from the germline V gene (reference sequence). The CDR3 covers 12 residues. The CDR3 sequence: CASRTGTGVLDF. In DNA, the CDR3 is TGTGCCAGCCGGACCGGGACAGGGGTCTTGGATTTT.

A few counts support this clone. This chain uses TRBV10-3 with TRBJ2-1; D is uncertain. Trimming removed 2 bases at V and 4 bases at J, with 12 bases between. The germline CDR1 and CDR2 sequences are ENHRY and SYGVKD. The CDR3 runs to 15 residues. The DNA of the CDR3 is TGTGCCATCAGTGAGAGAGTAGCTATTTACAATGAGCAGTTCTTC. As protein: CAISERVAIYNEQFF.

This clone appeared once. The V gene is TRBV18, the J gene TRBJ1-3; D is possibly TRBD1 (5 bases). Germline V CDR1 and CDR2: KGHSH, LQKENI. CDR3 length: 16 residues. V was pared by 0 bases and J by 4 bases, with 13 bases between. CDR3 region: CASSPPRPGPGNTIYF. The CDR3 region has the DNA TGTGCCAGCTCACCACCTCGGCCAGGGCCAGGAAACACCATATATTTT.

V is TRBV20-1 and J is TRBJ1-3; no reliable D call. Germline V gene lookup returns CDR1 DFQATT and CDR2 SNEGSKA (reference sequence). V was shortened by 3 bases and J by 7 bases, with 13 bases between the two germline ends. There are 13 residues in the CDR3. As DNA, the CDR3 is TGCAGTGCTAGTAGACAAGCGCGGAACACCATATATTTT. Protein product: CSASRQARNTIYF.

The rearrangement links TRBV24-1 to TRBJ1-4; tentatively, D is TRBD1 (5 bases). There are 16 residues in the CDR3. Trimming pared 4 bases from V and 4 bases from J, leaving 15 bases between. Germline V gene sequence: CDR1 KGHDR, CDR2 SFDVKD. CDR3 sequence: CATSDTVGAGNEKLFF. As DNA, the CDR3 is TGTGCCACCAGTGACACGGTAGGGGCCGGTAATGAAAAACTGTTTTTT.

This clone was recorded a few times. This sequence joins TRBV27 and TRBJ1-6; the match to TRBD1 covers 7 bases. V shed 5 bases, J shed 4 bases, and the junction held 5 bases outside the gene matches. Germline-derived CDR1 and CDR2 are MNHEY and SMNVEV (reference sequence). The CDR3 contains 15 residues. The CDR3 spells CASSRTGVYNSPLHF. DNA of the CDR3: TGTGCCAGCAGTCGGACAGGTGTTTATAATTCACCCCTCCACTTT.

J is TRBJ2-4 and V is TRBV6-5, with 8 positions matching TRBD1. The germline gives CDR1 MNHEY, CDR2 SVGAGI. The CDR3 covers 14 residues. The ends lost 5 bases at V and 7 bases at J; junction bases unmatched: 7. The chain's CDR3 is CASSTPGQANIQYF. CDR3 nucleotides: TGTGCCAGCAGTACTCCGGGACAGGCCAACATTCAGTACTTC.

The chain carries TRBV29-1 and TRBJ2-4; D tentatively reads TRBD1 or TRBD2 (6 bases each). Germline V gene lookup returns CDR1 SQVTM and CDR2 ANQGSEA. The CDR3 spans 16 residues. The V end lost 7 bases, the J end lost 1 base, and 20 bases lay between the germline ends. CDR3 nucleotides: TGCAGCGGCATACTCCCCGGGGGCCGCGCCAAAAACATTCAGTACTTC. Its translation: CSGILPGGRAKNIQYF.

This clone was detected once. CDR3 loop: CASSFFLNTIYF. The DNA of the CDR3 is TGTGCCAGCAGCTTTTTTCTGAACACCATATATTTT. The chain employs TRBV7-2 and TRBJ1-3; no reliable D call. Germline lookup yields CDR1 SGHTA and CDR2 FQGNSA. The CDR3 consists of 12 residues. V lost 3 bases and J 7 bases, leaving 7 bases between the germline ends.

CDR3 coding DNA: TGCAGTGCTACTGAGACAGCCGTTGGCTATGGCTACACCTTC. Translation gives CSATETAVGYGYTF. The V call is TRBV20-1, the J call TRBJ1-2; a weak D match, TRBD1 (5 bases). This CDR3 comprises 14 residues. V lost 4 bases and J lost 4, with 16 bases in between. Germline values: CDR1 DFQATT, CDR2 SNEGSKA (reference sequence).

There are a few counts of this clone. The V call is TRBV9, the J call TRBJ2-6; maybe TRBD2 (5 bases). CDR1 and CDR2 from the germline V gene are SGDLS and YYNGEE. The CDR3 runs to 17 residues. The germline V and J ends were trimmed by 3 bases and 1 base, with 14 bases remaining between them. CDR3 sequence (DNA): TGTGCCAGCAGCGCCGCCCCTCGGGGTTCTGGGGCCAACGTCCTGACTTTC. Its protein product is CASSAAPRGSGANVLTF.

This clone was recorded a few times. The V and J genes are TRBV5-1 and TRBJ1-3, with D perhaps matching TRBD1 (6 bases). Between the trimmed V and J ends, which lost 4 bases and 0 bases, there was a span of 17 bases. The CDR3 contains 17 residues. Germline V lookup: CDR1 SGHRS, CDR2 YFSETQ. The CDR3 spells CASSLGRDTFSGNTIYF. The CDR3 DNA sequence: TGCGCCAGCAGCCTCGGCCGGGACACGTTCTCTGGAAACACCATATATTTT.

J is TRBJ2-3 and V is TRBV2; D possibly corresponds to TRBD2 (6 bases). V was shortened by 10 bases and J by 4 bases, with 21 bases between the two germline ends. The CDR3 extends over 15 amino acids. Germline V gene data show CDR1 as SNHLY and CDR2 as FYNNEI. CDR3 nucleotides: TGTGCCACCAAACCCGGTTACGGGGGAGCAGATACGCAGTATTTT. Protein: CATKPGYGGADTQYF.

The DNA for the CDR3 is TGTGCCAGTAGTATTGTCGCAGGTCGCGGCTACACCTTC. Its translation: CASSIVAGRGYTF. The chain carries TRBV19 and TRBJ1-2; D gene ambiguous. This CDR3 is 13 amino acids long. In germline, CDR1 is LNHDA, CDR2 SQIVND (reference sequence). V lost 3 bases to trimming and J lost 8 bases, with 13 bases between them.

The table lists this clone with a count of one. The CDR3 coding sequence is TGTGCCAGCAGCCAGGGGGGAACAGATACGCAGTATTTT. Protein sequence: CASSQGGTDTQYF. The V and J genes are TRBV7-3 and TRBJ2-3; D perhaps matches TRBD1 (7 bases). The CDR3 runs to 13 residues. V was cut by 5 bases and J by 3 bases, with 9 bases left in between. The germline CDR1 and CDR2 sequences are SGHTA and FQGTGA.

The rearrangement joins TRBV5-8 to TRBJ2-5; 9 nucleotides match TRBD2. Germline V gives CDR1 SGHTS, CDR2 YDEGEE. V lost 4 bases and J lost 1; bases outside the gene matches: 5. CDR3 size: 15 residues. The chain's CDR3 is CASSPSGGIQETQYF. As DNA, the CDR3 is TGTGCCAGCAGCCCGAGCGGGGGGATCCAAGAGACCCAGTACTTC.

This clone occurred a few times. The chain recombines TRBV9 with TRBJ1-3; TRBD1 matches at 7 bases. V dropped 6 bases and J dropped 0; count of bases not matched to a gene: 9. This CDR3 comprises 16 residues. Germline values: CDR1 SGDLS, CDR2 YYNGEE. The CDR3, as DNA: TGTGCCAGCAACCGGGGACAGATCTTCTCTGGAAACACCATATATTTT. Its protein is CASNRGQIFSGNTIYF.

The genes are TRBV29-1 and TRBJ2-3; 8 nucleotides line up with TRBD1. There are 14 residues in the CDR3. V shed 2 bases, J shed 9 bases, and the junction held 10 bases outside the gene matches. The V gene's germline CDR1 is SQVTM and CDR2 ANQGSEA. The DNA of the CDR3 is TGCAGCGTTGAACCGGGACAGGTGGATAAGACGCAGTATTTT. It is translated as CSVEPGQVDKTQYF.

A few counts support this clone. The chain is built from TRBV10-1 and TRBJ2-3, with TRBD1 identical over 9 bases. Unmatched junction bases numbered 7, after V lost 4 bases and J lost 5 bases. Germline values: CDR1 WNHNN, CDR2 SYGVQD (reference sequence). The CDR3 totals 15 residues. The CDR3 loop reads CASSAGTGNRDTQYF. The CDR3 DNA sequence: TGCGCCAGCAGTGCCGGGACAGGGAATCGAGATACGCAGTATTTT.

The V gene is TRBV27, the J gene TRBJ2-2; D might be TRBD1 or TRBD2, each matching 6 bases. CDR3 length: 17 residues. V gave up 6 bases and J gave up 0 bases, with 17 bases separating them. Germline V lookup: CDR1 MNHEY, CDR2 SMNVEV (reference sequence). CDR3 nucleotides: TGTGCCAGCAGCCCAGGTGGGGGGCTTACGAACACCGGGGAGCTGTTTTTT. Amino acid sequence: CASSPGGGLTNTGELFF.

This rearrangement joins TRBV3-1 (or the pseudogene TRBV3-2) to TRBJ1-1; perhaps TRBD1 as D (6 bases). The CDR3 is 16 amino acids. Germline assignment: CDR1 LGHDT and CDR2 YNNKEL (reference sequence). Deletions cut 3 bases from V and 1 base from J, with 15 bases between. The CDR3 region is CASSQGTGFGNTEAFF. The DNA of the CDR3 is TGTGCCAGCAGCCAGGGAACAGGGTTCGGGAACACTGAAGCTTTCTTT.

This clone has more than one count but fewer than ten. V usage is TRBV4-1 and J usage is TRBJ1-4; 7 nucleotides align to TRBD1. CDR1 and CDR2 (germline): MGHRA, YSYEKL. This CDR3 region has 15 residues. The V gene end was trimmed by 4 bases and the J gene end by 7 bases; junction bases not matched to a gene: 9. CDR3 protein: CASSLTGPAGEKLFF. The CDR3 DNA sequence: TGCGCCAGCAGCCTGACAGGGCCCGCCGGTGAAAAACTGTTTTTT.

CDR3 sequence reads: CASSQDKFGSGTRGLFF. CDR3 DNA: TGCGCCAGCAGCCAAGATAAGTTCGGCAGCGGGACCCGGGGGCTGTTTTTT. This sequence joins TRBV4-3 and TRBJ2-2, with 7 positions matching TRBD2. Germline assignment: CDR1 LGHNA and CDR2 YSLEER. This CDR3 region has 17 residues. V was pared by 0 bases and J by 13 bases, with 17 bases of the junction left unmatched.

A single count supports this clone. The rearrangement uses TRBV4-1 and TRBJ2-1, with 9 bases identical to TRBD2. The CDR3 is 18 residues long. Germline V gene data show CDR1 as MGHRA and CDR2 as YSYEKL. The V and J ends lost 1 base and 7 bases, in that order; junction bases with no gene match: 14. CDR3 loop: CASSQGLGYASGVNEQFF. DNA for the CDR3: TGCGCCAGCAGCCAAGGATTGGGGTATGCTAGCGGGGTAAATGAGCAGTTCTTC.

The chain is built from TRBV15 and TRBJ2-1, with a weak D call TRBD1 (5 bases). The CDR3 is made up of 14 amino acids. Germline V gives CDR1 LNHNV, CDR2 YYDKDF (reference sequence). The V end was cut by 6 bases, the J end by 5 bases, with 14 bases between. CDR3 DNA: TGTGCCACCAGTCCGGTTGGGGCTAACAATGAGCAGTTCTTC. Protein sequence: CATSPVGANNEQFF.